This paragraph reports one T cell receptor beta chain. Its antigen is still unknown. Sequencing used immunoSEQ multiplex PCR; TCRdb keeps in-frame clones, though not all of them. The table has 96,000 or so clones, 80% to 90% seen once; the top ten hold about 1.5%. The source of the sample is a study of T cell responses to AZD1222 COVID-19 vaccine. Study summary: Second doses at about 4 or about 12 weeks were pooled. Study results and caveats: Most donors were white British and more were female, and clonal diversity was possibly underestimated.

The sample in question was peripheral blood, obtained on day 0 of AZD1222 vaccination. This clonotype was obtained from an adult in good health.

The chain's CDR3 is CASSQGLADKNIQYF. CDR3 nucleotide sequence: TGTGCCAGCAGCCAGGGACTAGCGGATAAAAACATTCAGTACTTC. The chain has TRBV3-1 (or the pseudogene TRBV3-2) and TRBJ2-4; 11 nucleotides align to TRBD2. The trim removed 3 bases at V and 4 bases at J, leaving 2 bases unmatched. Germline loops: CDR1 LGHDT, CDR2 YNNKEL (reference sequence). CDR3 size: 15 residues.